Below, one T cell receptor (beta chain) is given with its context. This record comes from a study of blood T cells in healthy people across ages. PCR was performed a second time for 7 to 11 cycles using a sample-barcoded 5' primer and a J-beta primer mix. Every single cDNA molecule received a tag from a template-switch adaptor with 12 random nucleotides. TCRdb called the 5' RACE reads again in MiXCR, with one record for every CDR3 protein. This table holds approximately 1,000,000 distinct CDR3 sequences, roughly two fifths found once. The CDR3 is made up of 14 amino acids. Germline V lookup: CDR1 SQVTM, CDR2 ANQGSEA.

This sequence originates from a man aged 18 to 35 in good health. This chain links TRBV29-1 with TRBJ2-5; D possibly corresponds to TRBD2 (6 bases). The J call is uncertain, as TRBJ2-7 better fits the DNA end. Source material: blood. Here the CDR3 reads CSVEGGLGDNEQYF. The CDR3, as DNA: TGCAGCGTTGAGGGGGGACTGGGAGATAACGAGCAGTACTTC.